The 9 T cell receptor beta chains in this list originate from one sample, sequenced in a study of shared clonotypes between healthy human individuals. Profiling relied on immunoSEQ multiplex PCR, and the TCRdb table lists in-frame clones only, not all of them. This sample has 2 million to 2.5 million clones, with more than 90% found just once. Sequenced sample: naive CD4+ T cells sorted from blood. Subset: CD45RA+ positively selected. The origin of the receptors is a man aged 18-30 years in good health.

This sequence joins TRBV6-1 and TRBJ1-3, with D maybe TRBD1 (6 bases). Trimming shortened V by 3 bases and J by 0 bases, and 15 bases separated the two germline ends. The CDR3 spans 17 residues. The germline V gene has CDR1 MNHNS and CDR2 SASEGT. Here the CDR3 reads CASSDQGMGPSGNTIYF. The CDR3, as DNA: TGTGCCAGCAGTGATCAGGGGATGGGGCCCTCTGGAAACACCATATATTTT.

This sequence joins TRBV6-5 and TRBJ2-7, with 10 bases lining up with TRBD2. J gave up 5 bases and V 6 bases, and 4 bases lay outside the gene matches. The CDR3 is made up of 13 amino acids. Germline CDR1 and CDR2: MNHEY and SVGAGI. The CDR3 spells CASRAGTSDEQYF. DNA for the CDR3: TGTGCCAGCAGAGCTGGGACTAGCGACGAGCAGTACTTC.

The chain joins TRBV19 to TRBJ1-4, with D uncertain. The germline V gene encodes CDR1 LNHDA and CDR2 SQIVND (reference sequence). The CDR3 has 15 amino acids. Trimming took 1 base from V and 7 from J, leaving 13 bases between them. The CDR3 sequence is CASSIGRQTTEKLFF. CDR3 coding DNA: TGTGCCAGTAGTATAGGACGGCAGACCACTGAAAAACTGTTTTTT.

The CDR3 protein is CASSLGLVSSYEQYF. DNA for the CDR3: TGTGCCAGCAGCTTAGGCCTAGTCAGCTCCTACGAGCAGTACTTC. V is TRBV7-2 and J is TRBJ2-7; D not certain. Germline V gives CDR1 SGHTA, CDR2 FQGNSA. The CDR3 extends over 15 amino acids. Trimming shortened V by 1 base and J by 0 bases, and 10 bases separated the two germline ends.

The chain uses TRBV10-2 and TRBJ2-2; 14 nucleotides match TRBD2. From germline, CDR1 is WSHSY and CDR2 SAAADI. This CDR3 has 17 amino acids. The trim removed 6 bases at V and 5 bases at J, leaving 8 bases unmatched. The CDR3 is CASRTGTSGGATGELFF. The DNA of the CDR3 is TGCGCCAGCAGGACCGGGACTAGCGGGGGAGCAACCGGGGAGCTGTTTTTT.

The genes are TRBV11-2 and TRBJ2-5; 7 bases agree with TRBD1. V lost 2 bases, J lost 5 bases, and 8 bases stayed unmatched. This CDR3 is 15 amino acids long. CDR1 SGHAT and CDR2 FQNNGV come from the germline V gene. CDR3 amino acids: CASSLQNRGWETQYF. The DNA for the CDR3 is TGTGCCAGCAGCTTACAGAACAGGGGTTGGGAGACCCAGTACTTC.

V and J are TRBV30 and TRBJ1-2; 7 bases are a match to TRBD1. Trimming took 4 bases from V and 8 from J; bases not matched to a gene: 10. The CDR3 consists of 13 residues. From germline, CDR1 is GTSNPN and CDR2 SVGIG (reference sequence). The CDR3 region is CAWTPTGAGGYTF. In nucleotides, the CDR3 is TGTGCCTGGACTCCCACAGGGGCTGGGGGCTACACCTTC.

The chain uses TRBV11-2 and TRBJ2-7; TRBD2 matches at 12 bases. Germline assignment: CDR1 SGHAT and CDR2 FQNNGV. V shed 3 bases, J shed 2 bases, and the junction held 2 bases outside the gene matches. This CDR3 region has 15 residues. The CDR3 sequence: CASSFSSGGAYEQYF. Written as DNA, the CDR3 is TGTGCCAGCAGCTTCTCTAGCGGGGGGGCCTACGAGCAGTACTTC. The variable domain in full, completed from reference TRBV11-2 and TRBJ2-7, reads EAGVAQSPRYKIIEKRQSVAFWCNPISGHATLYWYQQILGQGPKLLIQFQNNGVVDDSQLPKDRFSAERLKGVDSTLKIQPAKLEDSAVYLCASSFSSGGAYEQYFGPGTRLTVT.

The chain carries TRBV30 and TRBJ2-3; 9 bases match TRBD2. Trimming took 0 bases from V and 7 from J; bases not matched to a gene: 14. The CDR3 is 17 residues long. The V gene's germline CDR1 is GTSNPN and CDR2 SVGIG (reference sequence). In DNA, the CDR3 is TGTGCCTGGAGTGTACGACGGGGGGTTGCGGGAGGGCATACGCAGTATTTT. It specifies CAWSVRRGVAGGHTQYF.